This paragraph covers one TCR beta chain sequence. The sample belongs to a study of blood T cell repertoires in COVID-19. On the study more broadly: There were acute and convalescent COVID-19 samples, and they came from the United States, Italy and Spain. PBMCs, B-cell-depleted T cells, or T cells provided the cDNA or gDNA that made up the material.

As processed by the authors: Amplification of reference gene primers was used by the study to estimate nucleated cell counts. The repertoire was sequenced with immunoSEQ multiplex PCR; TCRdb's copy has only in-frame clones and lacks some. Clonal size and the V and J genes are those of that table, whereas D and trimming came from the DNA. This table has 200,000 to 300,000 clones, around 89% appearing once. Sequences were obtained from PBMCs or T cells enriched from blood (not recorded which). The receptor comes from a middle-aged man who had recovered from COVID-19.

CDR3 loop: CAWSVQAGGYNSPLHF. The DNA of the CDR3 is TGTGCCTGGAGTGTACAGGCAGGGGGCTATAATTCACCCCTCCACTTT. The chain has TRBV30 and TRBJ1-6, with TRBD1 matching over 7 bases. The CDR3 has 16 amino acids. Trimming took 0 bases from V and 3 from J; bases not matched to a gene: 5. The V gene's germline CDR1 is GTSNPN and CDR2 SVGIG (reference sequence).